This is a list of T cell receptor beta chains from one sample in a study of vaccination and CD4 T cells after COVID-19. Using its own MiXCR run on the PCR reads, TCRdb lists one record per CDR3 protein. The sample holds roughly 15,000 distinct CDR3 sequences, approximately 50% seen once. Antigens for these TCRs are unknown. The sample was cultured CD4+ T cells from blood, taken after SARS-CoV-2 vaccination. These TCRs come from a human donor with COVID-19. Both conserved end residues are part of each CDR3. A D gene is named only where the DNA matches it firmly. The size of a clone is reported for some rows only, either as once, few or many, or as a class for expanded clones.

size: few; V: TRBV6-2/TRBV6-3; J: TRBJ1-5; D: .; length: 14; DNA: TGTGCCAGCAGCTCCGGGACGCGGAGTCAGCCCCAGCATTTT; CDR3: CASSSGTRSQPQHF
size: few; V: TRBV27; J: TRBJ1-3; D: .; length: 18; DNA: TGTGCCAGCACCCCACAACGACGACGCGATCTACCTGGAAACACCATATATTTT; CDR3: CASTPQRRRDLPGNTIYF
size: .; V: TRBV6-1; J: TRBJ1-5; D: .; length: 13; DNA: TGTGCCAGCAGCTGGGCAGAAAATCAGCCCCAGCATTTT; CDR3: CASSWAENQPQHF
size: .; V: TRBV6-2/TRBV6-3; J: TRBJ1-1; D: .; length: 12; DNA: TGTGCCAGCAGTTTGTCCAGACGTGAAGCTTTCTTT; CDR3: CASSLSRREAFF
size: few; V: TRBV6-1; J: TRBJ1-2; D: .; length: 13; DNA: TGTGCCAGCAGTGTATCAGCCGTCTATGGCTACACCTTC; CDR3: CASSVSAVYGYTF
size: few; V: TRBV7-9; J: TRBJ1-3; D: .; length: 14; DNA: TGTGCCAGCACCAAACATAGGGTTGGAAACACCATATATTTT; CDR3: CASTKHRVGNTIYF
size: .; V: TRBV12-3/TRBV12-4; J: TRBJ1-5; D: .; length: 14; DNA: TGTGCCAGCAGCCGCGAGGGGACGAATCAGCCCCAGCATTTT; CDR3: CASSREGTNQPQHF
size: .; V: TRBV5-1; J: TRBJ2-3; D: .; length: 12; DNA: TGCGCCAGCGGGGGGCCTTCCGATACGCAGTATTTT; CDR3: CASGGPSDTQYF
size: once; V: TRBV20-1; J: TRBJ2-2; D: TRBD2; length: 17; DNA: TGCAGTGCTCGAAAGGGCGCGGGGGGGCCCGGTACCGGGGAGCTGTTTTTT; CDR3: CSARKGAGGPGTGELFF
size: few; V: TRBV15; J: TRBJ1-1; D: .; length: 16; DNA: TGTGCCACCAGCACCGTCCAGGGCGCCAGGCCAACTGAAGCTTTCTTT; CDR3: CATSTVQGARPTEAFF
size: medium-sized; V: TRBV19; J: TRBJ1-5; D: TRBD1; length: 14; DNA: TGTGCCAGTAGCGTTGACAGGGCCCTTCAGCCCCAGCATTTT; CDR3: CASSVDRALQPQHF
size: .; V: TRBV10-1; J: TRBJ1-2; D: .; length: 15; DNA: TGCGCCAGCAGTGAGGTTGGCCTACCAACGGGTGGCTACACCTTC; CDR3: CASSEVGLPTGGYTF
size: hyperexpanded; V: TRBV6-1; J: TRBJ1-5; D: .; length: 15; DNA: TGTGCCAGCAGGGGAGGGGATTATAGCAATCAGCCCCAGCATTTT; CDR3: CASRGGDYSNQPQHF
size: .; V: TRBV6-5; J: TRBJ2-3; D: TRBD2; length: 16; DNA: TGTGCCAGCAGTTACGGCCCCTCGGGGACTACGGATACGCAGTATTTT; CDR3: CASSYGPSGTTDTQYF
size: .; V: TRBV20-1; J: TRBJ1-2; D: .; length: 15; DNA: TGCAGTGCTCCTGTCCTCGCTCCCTCTAACTATGGCTACACCTTC; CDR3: CSAPVLAPSNYGYTF
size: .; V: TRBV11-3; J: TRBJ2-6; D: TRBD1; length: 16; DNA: TGTGCCAGCAGCTCTGGACAGGCTGGTGGGGCCAACGTCCTGACTTTC; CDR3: CASSSGQAGGANVLTF
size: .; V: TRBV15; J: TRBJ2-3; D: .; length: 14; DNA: TGTGCCACCAGCAGAGAGGTGAGGGCAGATACGCAGTATTTT; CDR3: CATSREVRADTQYF
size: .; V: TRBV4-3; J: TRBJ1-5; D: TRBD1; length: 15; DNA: TGCGCCAGCAGCCAGGGCTACAGGGGTTTACAGCCCCAGCATTTT; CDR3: CASSQGYRGLQPQHF
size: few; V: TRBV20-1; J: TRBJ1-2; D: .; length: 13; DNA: TGCAGTGCGGCTAGGGACGGGGGCTATGGCTACACCTTC; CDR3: CSAARDGGYGYTF
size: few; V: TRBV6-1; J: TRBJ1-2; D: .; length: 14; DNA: TGTGCCAGCACCTCAAGGCAGGCCAACTATGGCTACACCTTC; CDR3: CASTSRQANYGYTF
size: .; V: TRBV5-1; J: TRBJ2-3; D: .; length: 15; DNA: TGCGCCAGCAGCTTGGGGCGGGGTGGGTCAGATACGCAGTATTTT; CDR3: CASSLGRGGSDTQYF
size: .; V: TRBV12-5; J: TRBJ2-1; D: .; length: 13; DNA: TGTGCTAGTGGCTTCTCACGGGGGCATGAGCAGTTCTTC; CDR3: CASGFSRGHEQFF
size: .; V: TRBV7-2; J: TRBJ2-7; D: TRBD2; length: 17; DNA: TGTGCCAGCAGCCACCTCCGGACTAGCGGGGGGGCCTACGAGCAGTACTTC; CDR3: CASSHLRTSGGAYEQYF
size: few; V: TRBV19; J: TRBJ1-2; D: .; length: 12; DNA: TGTGCCAGTAGCAGGTACGACTATGGCTACACCTTC; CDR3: CASSRYDYGYTF
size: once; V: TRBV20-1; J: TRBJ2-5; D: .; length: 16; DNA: TGCAGTGCTACCTCCCGAGCAAGGGACGTTCAAGAGACCCAGTACTTC; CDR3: CSATSRARDVQETQYF
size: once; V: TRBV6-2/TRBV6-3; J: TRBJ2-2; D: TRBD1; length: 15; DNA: TGTGCCAGCAGGATGAGACAGGGAAGCACCGGGGAGCTGTTTTTT; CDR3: CASRMRQGSTGELFF
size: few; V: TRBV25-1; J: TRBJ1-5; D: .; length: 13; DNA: TGTGCCAGCAGTGAATCCGGCAATCAGCCCCAGCATTTT; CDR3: CASSESGNQPQHF
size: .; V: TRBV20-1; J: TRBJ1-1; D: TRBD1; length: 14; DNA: TGCAGTGCTAGAGCGGGACAGGGGCCGGTTGAAGCTTTCTTT; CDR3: CSARAGQGPVEAFF
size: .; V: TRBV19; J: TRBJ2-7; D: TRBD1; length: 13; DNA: TGTGCCAGTACCCAGACAGGGGCCTACGAGCAGTACTTC; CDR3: CASTQTGAYEQYF
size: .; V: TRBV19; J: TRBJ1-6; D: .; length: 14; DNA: TGTGCCAGTAGTACGGAGGGGCCGGGCTCACCCCTCCACTTT; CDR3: CASSTEGPGSPLHF
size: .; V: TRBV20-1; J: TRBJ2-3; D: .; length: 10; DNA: TGCAGTGTCTCTGATCATACGCAGTATTTT; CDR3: CSVSDHTQYF
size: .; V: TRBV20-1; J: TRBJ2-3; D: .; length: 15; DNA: TGCAGTGCTTATCTTTACCAAACTAGCACAGATACGCAGTATTTT; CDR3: CSAYLYQTSTDTQYF
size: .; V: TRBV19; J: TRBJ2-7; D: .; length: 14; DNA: TGTGCCAGTAGTATAAGCAGGGCGAAATACGAGCAGTACTTC; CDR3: CASSISRAKYEQYF
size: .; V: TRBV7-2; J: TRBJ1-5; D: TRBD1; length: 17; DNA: TGTGCCAGCAGTCCGCAATGGAGGGGGACAGCACATCAGCCCCAGCATTTT; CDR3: CASSPQWRGTAHQPQHF
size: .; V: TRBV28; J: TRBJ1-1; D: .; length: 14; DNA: TGTGCCAGCAGTTTGACAGCATATAACACTGAAGCTTTCTTT; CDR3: CASSLTAYNTEAFF
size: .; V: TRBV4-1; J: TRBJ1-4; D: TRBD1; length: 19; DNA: TGCGCCAGCAGCCAAGACCTGGGACAGGGGAGACGTGCTAATGAAAAACTGTTTTTT; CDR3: CASSQDLGQGRRANEKLFF
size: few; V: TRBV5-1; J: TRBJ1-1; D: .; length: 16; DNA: TGCGCCAGCAGCTTTAAGGGAGGAGGAATGAACACTGAAGCTTTCTTT; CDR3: CASSFKGGGMNTEAFF
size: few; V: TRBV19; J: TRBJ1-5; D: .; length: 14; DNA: TGTGCCAGTAGAAAGACGGCGGGGATACAGCCCCAGCATTTT; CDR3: CASRKTAGIQPQHF
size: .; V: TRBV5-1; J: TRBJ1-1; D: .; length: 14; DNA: TGCGCCAGCAGCGGAGGGGTTGTTAGCCCTGAAGCTTTCTTT; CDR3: CASSGGVVSPEAFF
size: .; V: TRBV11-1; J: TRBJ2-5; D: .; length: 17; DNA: TGTGCCAGCAGCCGTACAGTAGACAGACCCCGGGGAGAGACCCAGTACTTC; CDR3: CASSRTVDRPRGETQYF
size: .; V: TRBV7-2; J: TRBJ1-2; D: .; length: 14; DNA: TGTGCCAGCAGCTTAGAGCAGGGGAACTATGGCTACACCTTC; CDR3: CASSLEQGNYGYTF
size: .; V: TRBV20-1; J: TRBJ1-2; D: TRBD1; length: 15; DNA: TGCAGTGCTAGACCGCTGGGACAGGGTTTGGGGGGCTACACCTTC; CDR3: CSARPLGQGLGGYTF
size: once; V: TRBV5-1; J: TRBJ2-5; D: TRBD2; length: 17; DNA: TGCGCCAGCAGCTCAGGGAGTAGCGGGGGGCGCCAAGAGACCCAGTACTTC; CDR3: CASSSGSSGGRQETQYF
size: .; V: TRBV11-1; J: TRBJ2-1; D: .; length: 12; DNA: TGTGCCAGCACCGTCGATTCCGTTAGGCAGTTCTTC; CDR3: CASTVDSVRQFF
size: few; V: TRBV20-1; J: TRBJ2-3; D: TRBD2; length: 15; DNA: TGCAGTGCGCCGGGGGGACTAACCCTTCGGGATACGCAGTATTTT; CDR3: CSAPGGLTLRDTQYF
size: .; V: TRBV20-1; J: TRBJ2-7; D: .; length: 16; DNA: TGCAGTGCTAGCGGGGGGCCCTCCCGGAGCTCCTACGAGCAGTACTTC; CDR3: CSASGGPSRSSYEQYF
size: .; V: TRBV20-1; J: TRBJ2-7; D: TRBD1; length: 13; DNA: TGCAGTGCTGGCTCCCCGACAGGGTACGAGCAGTACTTC; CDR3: CSAGSPTGYEQYF